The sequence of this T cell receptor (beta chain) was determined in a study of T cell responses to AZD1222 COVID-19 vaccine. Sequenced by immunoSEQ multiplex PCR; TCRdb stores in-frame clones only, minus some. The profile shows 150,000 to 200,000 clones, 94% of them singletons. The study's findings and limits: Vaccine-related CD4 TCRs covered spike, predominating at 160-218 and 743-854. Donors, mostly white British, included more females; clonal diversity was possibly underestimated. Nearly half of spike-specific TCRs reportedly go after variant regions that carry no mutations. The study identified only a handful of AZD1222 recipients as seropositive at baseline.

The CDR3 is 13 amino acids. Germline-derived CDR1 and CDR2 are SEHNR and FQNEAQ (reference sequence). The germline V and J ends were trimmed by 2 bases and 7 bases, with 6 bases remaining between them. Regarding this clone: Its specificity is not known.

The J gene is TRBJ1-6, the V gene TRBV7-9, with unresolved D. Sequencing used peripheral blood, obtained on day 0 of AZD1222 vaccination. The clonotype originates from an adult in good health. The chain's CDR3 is CASSLPANSPLHF. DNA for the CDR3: TGTGCCAGCAGCTTACCGGCCAATTCACCCCTCCACTTT.